This T cell receptor beta chain derives from a study of identical twins (dated by TCRdb to the mid-2010s). As for the study more broadly: The study deep-sequenced TCR alpha and beta repertoires from monozygotic twins, unrelated adults of various ages and cord blood to test whether fetal clonotypes persist. Replicate twin experiments were performed at different times using different library preparation protocols to rule out contamination. Study-level results and caveats: Because the same donors could not be followed over many years, the conclusions relied on cross-sectional statistical analysis. Zero-insertion analyses could be partly confounded by invariant T cells such as MAIT and iNKT, although diverse VJ usage argued against such confounding for most clonotypes. Out-of-frame TCR alpha sharing in monozygotic twins was systematically underestimated by recombination models, whereas sharing between unrelated individuals was in agreement with the recombination models. In beta out-of-frame sequences, excess twin sharing was weaker, because having fewer shared sequences lowered the signal-to-noise ratio. Fewer insertions were carried by abundant cord blood beta clonotypes, a similar but weaker trend appeared in young adult naive repertoires, and no such trend appeared in memory repertoires. Compared with coincidental sharing between unrelated individuals, out-of-frame TCR alpha sequences shared between twins showed an excess of sequences with low generation probability.

The CDR3, from cysteine to phenylalanine, totals 13 residues. Only CDR3 DNA remains: 39 bases, in frame from the first base. V was cut back by 2 bases and J by 3 bases, leaving a gap of 8 bases between them. Sequences MNHEY (CDR1) and SMNVEV (CDR2) are obtained from the germline V gene (reference sequence). Library construction relied on 5' RACE. Sequenced on an Illumina HiSeq 2000. A universal primer binding site was introduced by template switching, and a unique molecular identifier was present in the final cDNA, enabling accurate counting of TCR cDNA molecules. Specific primers in the conserved constant-segment region were used to synthesize first-strand cDNA for TCR alpha and beta chains. To control for contamination, each cDNA library was double barcoded with a SMART-Mk sample barcode plus Illumina barcodes. TruSeq adapter sequences, together with Illumina sample barcodes, were added in two successive PCR steps. TCR alpha and beta cDNA libraries were sequenced on the Illumina HiSeq platform with custom primers. The study's own analysis went as follows. Unique molecular identifiers were extracted from raw reads with MiGEC, and CDR3 positions were determined with MiXCR. Recombination models were inferred per individual with the repgenHMM and IGoR tools using an EM algorithm. Shared clonotype analysis was performed with the tcR package in R, normalizing sharing by the product of cloneset sizes. Out-of-frame nonproductive sequences were analyzed to study raw recombination free of thymic and clonal selection effects. TCRdb trimmed public reads at Q25 via fastp, called clones via MiXCR and kept in-frame beta chains. Here each entry gathers all rows of one CDR3 protein and keeps the most common genes and DNA. TCRdb, not the authors, supplied the V and J calls. A total of a few hundred thousand distinct CDR3 sequences appear in this sample, about 12% of them only once. 6% to 9% of the sample comes from the top ten.

Regarding this clonotype: Its binding antigen is unknown. No base quality values were provided; no much bigger clone lies one nucleotide off.

Every donor was a healthy Caucasian. The twin cohort consisted of three pairs of female monozygotic twins, all aged roughly 18 to 29 years. Positive isolation kits from Invitrogen were used to isolate the CD4+ and CD8+ T cell populations. This sample was also put to use in a study of yellow fever vaccine responses in identical twins. That second report states: The authors reported that the T cell response to vaccination in identical twins appeared partly convergent and partly personalized. In identical twins, the study followed T cell clones that responded to the vaccine with precision.

Material for sequencing was CD8+ T cells sorted from blood. Recombination connected TRBV27 to TRBJ2-7; the best D guess is TRBD2, with 5 bases matching. This receptor was taken from a woman younger than 35 in good health. CDR3 reads: CASSLGLHYEQYF. The nucleotide sequence is given as TGTGCCAGCAGTTTAGGACTTCACTACGAGCAGTACTTC.